A selection of T cell receptor beta chains follows, all from one sample in a study of regulatory T cells in long-lasting Graves disease. TCRdb independently ran MiXCR on the multiplex PCR reads; one entry per CDR3 protein. Of around 460,000 distinct CDR3 sequences in the sample, about 20% were seen once. Sequenced here: peripheral blood mononuclear cells (PBMCs), sampled when the disease was refractory, from a patient treated with antithyroid drugs. The origin of the receptors is a female donor with Graves disease. CDR3s include the opening cysteine and the closing phenylalanine or tryptophan. Fields, in order: J gene, clone size, V gene, D gene, CDR3 DNA, CDR3 protein. A D gene is named only where the DNA matches it firmly. Clone size appears in some rows only: once, few, many, or a class for an expanded clone.

TRBJ2-4 | many | TRBV28 | NA | TGTGCCAGCAGTTCCACCTACATTCAGTACTTC | CASSSTYIQYF
TRBJ2-2 | NA | TRBV5-1 | TRBD2 | TGCGCCAGCAGCTGCCCTCTAGCGGGAGAGGACACCGGGGAGCTGTTTTTT | CASSCPLAGEDTGELFF
TRBJ2-7 | many | TRBV20-1 | TRBD1 | TGCAGTGCGAGGGACAGGGGACAATACGAGCAGTACTTC | CSARDRGQYEQYF
TRBJ2-7 | many | TRBV6-2/TRBV6-3 | NA | TGTGCCAGCAGGGGTAGAACATACCCTCCACCCGAGCAGTACTTC | CASRGRTYPPPEQYF
TRBJ2-7 | many | TRBV10-3 | NA | TGTGCCATCAGTGAGGGCGAGACACGGGCCTACGAGCAGTACTTC | CAISEGETRAYEQYF
TRBJ2-7 | few | TRBV7-3 | NA | TGTGCCAGCAGCTTACACCGGGAACCCTCTCACGAGCAGTACTTC | CASSLHREPSHEQYF
TRBJ1-3 | few | TRBV9 | NA | TGTGCCAGCAGCGTAGTGGACAGCCTATACTCTGGAAACACCATATATTTT | CASSVVDSLYSGNTIYF
TRBJ1-2 | many | TRBV7-9 | NA | TGTGCCAGCAGCTTGGCGAACGGCTACACCTTC | CASSLANGYTF
TRBJ2-5 | many | TRBV28 | TRBD2 | TGTGCCAGCAACGGGGGGGCCCGAGAGACCCAGTACTTC | CASNGGARETQYF
TRBJ1-1 | NA | TRBV9 | TRBD1 | TGTGCCAGCAGCAGGACAGGGTCTGGGCGGGCTTTCTTT | CASSRTGSGRAFF
TRBJ1-1 | many | TRBV28 | NA | TGTGCCAGCAGTGATCCTGTCAGGGAGAACACTGAAGCTTTCTTT | CASSDPVRENTEAFF
TRBJ1-1 | many | TRBV6-5 | NA | TGTGCCAGCAGTTACCTGGGGGCGAACACTGAAGCTTTCTTT | CASSYLGANTEAFF
TRBJ2-5 | many | TRBV7-2 | NA | TGTGCCAGCAGCTTTAATAGTAAGGAGACCCAGTACTTC | CASSFNSKETQYF
TRBJ1-4 | many | TRBV11-2 | TRBD1 | TGTGCCAGCAGACCAAGCTGGGGACAGGGACATGAAAAACTGTTTTTT | CASRPSWGQGHEKLFF
TRBJ2-4 | NA | TRBV5-6 | NA | TGTGCCAGCAGCTTTTGGGGGGGGCTGGTTCCACGAGTACTAGCCAAAAACATTCAGTACTTC | CASSFWGGLVPRVLAKNIQYF
TRBJ2-2 | NA | TRBV7-2 | NA | TGTGCCAGCAGCTTAGAACCGGGGAACACCGGGGAGCTGTTTTTT | CASSLEPGNTGELFF
TRBJ2-2 | many | TRBV2 | NA | TGTGCCAGCCGGACTCAGAACACCGGGGAGCTGTTTTTT | CASRTQNTGELFF
TRBJ2-2 | few | TRBV5-4 | NA | TGTGCCAGCGGCCATTATTGGGGGGCCGGGGAGCTGTTTTTT | CASGHYWGAGELFF
TRBJ1-1 | many | TRBV5-1 | NA | TGTGCCAGCAGCCTGGGGACCACAAACACTGAAGCTTTCTTT | CASSLGTTNTEAFF
TRBJ1-1 | NA | TRBV18 | TRBD1 | TGTGCCAGCTCCACCGACAGGGAGCGGACTGAAGCTTTCTTT | CASSTDRERTEAFF
TRBJ2-3 | NA | TRBV12-3/TRBV12-4 | NA | TGTGCCAGCAGCCCCTCGGGCCTCACAGATACGCAGTATTTT | CASSPSGLTDTQYF
TRBJ1-1 | many | TRBV24-1 | TRBD1 | TGTGCCACCATCGGGGTGAACAGGGGGCAGGCTGAAGCTTTCTTT | CATIGVNRGQAEAFF
TRBJ2-5 | NA | TRBV12-3/TRBV12-4 | NA | TGTGCCAGCAATAACAGGGGAGGTCAAGAGACCCAGTACTTC | CASNNRGGQETQYF
TRBJ2-5 | many | TRBV28 | TRBD2 | TGTGCCAGCAGCGACCCGGGACTAGCGGGGGCCTTCCAGGAGACCCAGTACTTC | CASSDPGLAGAFQETQYF
TRBJ1-5 | NA | TRBV9 | NA | TGTGCCAGGGGGGGGGACAATCAGCCCCAGCATTTT | CARGGDNQPQHF
TRBJ1-1 | many | TRBV2 | NA | TGTGCCAGCAGTGAACAAGAGGTTAACACTGAAGCTTTCTTT | CASSEQEVNTEAFF
TRBJ2-5 | many | TRBV20-1 | TRBD2 | TGCAGTGCAATAGCGGGAGCAGGGGAGACCCAGTACTTC | CSAIAGAGETQYF
TRBJ1-2 | many | TRBV7-2 | TRBD1 | TGTGCCAGCAGCCCTCCGGGACAGGGATCCTATGGCTACACCTTC | CASSPPGQGSYGYTF
TRBJ1-1 | NA | TRBV7-2 | NA | TGTGCCAGCAGCTCACAGGCTCTGAACACTGAAGCTTTCTTT | CASSSQALNTEAFF
TRBJ1-6 | NA | TRBV7-2 | NA | TGTGCCAGCAGCTTATTTTTGAGCGGGACGCGACCTAAGAGCTCCTATAATTCACCCCTCCACTTT | CASSLFLSGTRPKSSYNSPLHF
TRBJ2-1 | NA | TRBV28 | TRBD2 | TGTGCCAGCAGTCGACTAGCGGGCAGGTACAGTGAGCAGTTCTTC | CASSRLAGRYSEQFF
TRBJ1-1 | few | TRBV14 | NA | TGTGCCAGCAGCCATGGTGCCGAGACAGTGAACACTGAAGCTTTCTTT | CASSHGAETVNTEAFF
TRBJ2-5 | NA | TRBV3-1 | NA | TGTGCCAGCAGCCAAGCTCCTACTTCTAGTTATGGCCGGGAGACCCAGTACTTC | CASSQAPTSSYGRETQYF
TRBJ1-4 | many | TRBV7-3 | NA | TGTGCCAGCAGGCGACGAAGCGAAAAACTGTTTTTT | CASRRRSEKLFF
TRBJ2-5 | many | TRBV30 | TRBD2 | TGTGCCTGGAGTGACGGGGTAGCGGGGGGGAGAGAGACCCAGTACTTC | CAWSDGVAGGRETQYF
TRBJ2-6 | few | TRBV7-9 | TRBD1 | TGTGCCAGCAGCGGTCGGGACAGAGCTCACTCTGGGGCCAACGTCCTGACTTTC | CASSGRDRAHSGANVLTF
TRBJ2-2 | many | TRBV28 | NA | TGTGCCAGCAGTTTGTTCGTCACCGGGGAGCTGTTTTTT | CASSLFVTGELFF
TRBJ1-2 | NA | TRBV4-1 | NA | TGCGCCAGCAGCCTTATCAATCGGGGTAGCGACTATGGCTACACCTTC | CASSLINRGSDYGYTF
TRBJ2-5 | many | TRBV6-5 | TRBD2 | TGTGCCAGCAGTTACTCGGTAGCGGGGGTTTTTCGGTACTTC | CASSYSVAGVFRYF
TRBJ2-2 | NA | TRBV5-6 | NA | TGTGCCAGCAGCCAGGTATTCTTCACCGGGGAGCTGTTTTTT | CASSQVFFTGELFF
TRBJ2-7 | NA | TRBV19 | NA | TGTGCCAGTAGTATTGCAGGGGGGACCGAGCAGTACTTC | CASSIAGGTEQYF
TRBJ1-5 | NA | TRBV6-2/TRBV6-3 | NA | TGTGCCAGCAGAAACGGGAGGTGGGGCTCAAATCAGCCCCAGCATTTT | CASRNGRWGSNQPQHF
TRBJ1-3 | once | TRBV10-3 | TRBD1 | TGTGCCATCAGCGAGCCAGTCCGAGACAGGGGAGTAAGAAACACCATATATTTT | CAISEPVRDRGVRNTIYF
TRBJ2-1 | many | TRBV24-1 | TRBD2 | TGTGCCACCAGTGAACAACTAGCGGGCTACCACAATGAGCAGTTCTTC | CATSEQLAGYHNEQFF
TRBJ2-5 | NA | TRBV18 | TRBD2 | TGTGCCAGCTCTCGACTAGCGGCCTTCCAAGAGACCCAGTACTTC | CASSRLAAFQETQYF
TRBJ1-2 | many | TRBV7-2 | NA | TGTGCCAGCAGCTTAGAATCCAGGTTATTGCGTAACTATGGCTACACCTTC | CASSLESRLLRNYGYTF
TRBJ2-5 | many | TRBV20-1 | NA | TGCAGTGCTATCTCCAATCGCCCAGGCTGGGAGACCCAGTACTTC | CSAISNRPGWETQYF
TRBJ2-5 | many | TRBV6-5 | NA | TGTGCCAGCAGTTCGTCAAAGGCAGAGACCCAGTACTTC | CASSSSKAETQYF
TRBJ1-2 | many | TRBV28 | NA | TGTGCCAGCAGTTTAGGCAGAGCACTAAACTATGGCTACACCTTC | CASSLGRALNYGYTF
TRBJ2-7 | NA | TRBV7-8 | TRBD1 | TGTGCCAGCAGCCCCAACCGGGACAGGGGCAGCTACGAGCAGTACTTC | CASSPNRDRGSYEQYF
TRBJ2-3 | few | TRBV11-1 | NA | TGTGCCAGCAGCTTAGAGGCGCCCACAGATACGCAGTATTTT | CASSLEAPTDTQYF
TRBJ1-5 | few | TRBV20-1 | NA | TGCAGTGCTAGAGCGGGAGGGGTTCAGCCCCAGCATTTT | CSARAGGVQPQHF
TRBJ1-2 | many | TRBV6-4 | NA | TGTGCCAGCAACAACGAACAGGGAACTAACTATGGCTACACCTTC | CASNNEQGTNYGYTF